Shown below are 24 T cell receptor delta chains from a single sample sequenced in a study of gamma-delta chains in newborns, infants, children. TCRdb reprocessed the reads using CATT. The sample lists roughly 2,000 delta-chain clones, roughly 1.5% occurring once. The material sequenced was blood. These TCRs come from a child who was a newborn, infant or young child, either healthy, febrile or measles-vaccinated (not recorded which).

This clone was detected only a few times. A far larger clone is only one base removed, so a read error is likely. At the DNA level, this CDR3 is encoded by other sequences in the same sample as well. The CDR3 spells CALGEPTSYWGIPTDKLIF. DNA of the CDR3: TGTGCTCTTGGGGAGCCAACATCCTACTGGGGGATACCCACCGATAAACTCATCTTT. The chain recombines TRDV1 with TRDJ1; 12 bases agree with TRDD3. The V and J ends lost 3 bases and 1 base, in that order; junction bases with no gene match: 12. The CDR3 spans 19 residues. Germline CDR1 reads TSWWSYY; CDR2 reads QGS.

Comments on this clone: TCRdb's entry gives the protein of a much larger clone, which mismatches this DNA's translation at residue 15, likely from a read error; the protein reported here is translated from the DNA. V gene TRDV1 combines with J gene TRDJ1; 7 bases align to TRDD3. Germline loops: CDR1 TSWWSYY, CDR2 QGS. The CDR3 length is 19 residues. The CDR3 here is CALGEAGYVWGPYTNKLIF. CDR3 bases: TGTGCTCTTGGGGAAGCCGGGTACGTCTGGGGGCCGTACACCAATAAACTCATCTTT.

On this clone: This likely came from a read error, as a far larger clone is one base away. Distinct nucleotide sequences in the sample also encode this CDR3. The chain couples TRDV2 to TRDJ1; 8 nucleotides agree with TRDD3. Germline CDR1 is GEAIGNYY and CDR2 is EKD. There are 14 residues in the CDR3. The CDR3 is CACDTSSWGTKLIF. CDR3 DNA sequence: TGCGCCTGTGACACTTCCAGCTGGGGGACGAAACTCATCTTT.

With regard to this clone: With a far larger clone one base away, a read error is the likely cause. Other DNA sequences in this specimen translate into the identical CDR3. This chain uses TRDV1 with TRDJ1, with 10 positions matching TRDD3. In germline, CDR1 is TSWWSYY, CDR2 QGS. The CDR3 is 21 residues long. As DNA, the CDR3 is TGTGCTCTGGGGGAAGTCCCTTTTTACTGGGGGATTTCGCGATCCACCGATAAACTCATCTTT. It yields the protein CALGEVPFYWGISRSTDKLIF.

Note on this clone: TCRdb's protein, taken from a much larger clone, differs from this DNA's translation at residue 4, likely owing to a read error; the protein displayed comes from the DNA. V usage is TRDV1 and J usage is TRDJ1, with TRDD3 matching 11 bases. The germline CDR1 and CDR2 sequences are TSWWSYY and QGS. The length of the CDR3 is 19 residues. V lost 7 bases, J lost 1 base, and 17 bases stayed unmatched. CDR3 DNA sequence: TGTGCTCTTGTGGTACTCGTACTGGGGGATATAGGGGGCACCGATAAACTCATCTTT. The encoded protein is CALVVLVLGDIGGTDKLIF.

A few counts support this clone. A far larger clone is one nucleotide away, so this likely arose from a read error. This sample includes further DNA sequences coding for the same CDR3. The chain uses TRDV1 and TRDJ1; TRDD3 matches at 11 bases. The CDR3 is 19 amino acids. Germline V gene lookup returns CDR1 TSWWSYY and CDR2 QGS. CDR3: CALGELDLGDTPFTDKLIF. In nucleotides, the CDR3 is TGTGCTCTTGGGGAACTAGATCTGGGGGATACCCCATTCACCGACAAACTCATCTTT.

For this clone: The protein that TCRdb holds for this DNA derives from a much larger clone and differs from the translated DNA at residue 10, which likely indicates a read error; the protein shown here is translated from the DNA. V gene TRDV2 combines with J gene TRDJ1; TRDD3 matches 9 bases. J lost 0 bases, V lost 3 bases, and 7 bases had no gene match. Germline CDR1 GEAIGNYY, CDR2 EKD. The CDR3 has 16 amino acids. The chain's CDR3 is CACDQSTGGNTDKLIF. The CDR3 DNA reads as TGTGCCTGTGACCAGAGTACTGGGGGAAACACCGATAAACTCATCTTT.

A few counts support this clone. Only one base separates this from a far larger clonotype, so it likely reflects a read error. CDR3 in DNA: TGTGCCTGTGACACCGGACACATAGTTGGGGTTCCTACGTCGAGGGGATACGACGATAAACTCATCTTT. It yields the protein CACDTGHIVGVPTSRGYDDKLIF. The rearrangement uses TRDV2 and TRDJ1; TRDD3 matches 9 bases. Germline CDR1 and CDR2: GEAIGNYY and EKD. Losses at the gene ends were 0 bases for V and 4 bases for J; bases not matched to a gene: 29. CDR3 length: 23 amino acids.

In its sample, this clone is medium-sized. For this DNA, TCRdb reports the protein of a much larger clone, which diverges at residue 4, most likely from a read error; the protein presented here is translated directly from the DNA. Other DNA sequences within the sample encode an identical CDR3. The chain carries TRDV2 and TRDJ1; 9 bases map to TRDD3. CDR3 size: 16 residues. The germline V gene encodes CDR1 GEAIGNYY and CDR2 EKD. After removal of 5 bases from V and 0 bases from J, the junction contained 9 bases not matched to a gene. The CDR3: CACGQSTGGHTDKLIF. The CDR3 region has the DNA TGTGCCTGTGGCCAGAGTACTGGGGGACACACCGATAAACTCATCTTT.

This clone was detected only a few times. A read error is likely here: a far larger clone is one base away. Other DNA variants within this sample encode the same CDR3. This chain joins TRDV1 and TRDJ1; 10 bases are shared with TRDD3. V dropped 3 bases and J dropped 1; count of bases not matched to a gene: 20. The CDR3 consists of 21 residues. The germline gives CDR1 TSWWSYY, CDR2 QGS. The DNA for the CDR3 is TGTGCTCTTGGGGAGGTCCCTTTTTACTGGGGGATTTCGCGATCCACCGATAAACTCATCTTT. Its translation: CALGEVPFYWGISRSTDKLIF.

This clone is deemed medium-sized. The protein held in TCRdb is that of a much larger clone and does not match this DNA's translation at residue 16, likely because of a read error; the protein shown is translated from the DNA. Other DNA variants within this sample encode the same CDR3. The V call is TRDV1, the J call TRDJ1; 10 bases align to TRDD3. Germline assignment: CDR1 TSWWSYY and CDR2 QGS. Trimming took 2 bases from V and 0 from J; bases not matched to a gene: 21. The CDR3 runs to 22 residues. This CDR3 is CALGEVQSYPVGDTGHTDKLIF. CDR3 DNA: TGTGCTCTTGGGGAAGTCCAATCCTACCCAGTGGGGGATACAGGGCACACCGATAAACTCATCTTT.

About this clone: A far larger clone is off by one base, so a read error is likely. Other DNA sequences in this sample translate to the same CDR3. The V gene is TRDV1, the J gene TRDJ1, with 8 bases aligning to TRDD3. V gave up 3 bases and J gave up 2 bases; unmatched junction bases: 17. Germline V CDR1 and CDR2: TSWWSYY, QGS. The CDR3 runs to 19 residues. CDR3 sequence: CALGDRISSPWGSTDKLIF. The CDR3 coding sequence is TGTGCTCTTGGGGACAGAATTTCCTCCCCCTGGGGGAGTACCGATAAACTCATCTTT.

This clone was picked up a small number of times. The amino acid sequence in TCRdb belongs to a much larger clone and departs from this DNA's translation at residue 14, likely a sequencing read error; the sequence shown is translated from the DNA. V and J are TRDV1 and TRDJ1; the match to TRDD3 covers 9 bases. The CDR3 totals 22 residues. With V trimmed by 2 bases and J by 0 bases, 22 bases remained unmatched. From germline, CDR1 is TSWWSYY and CDR2 QGS. The CDR3 spells CALGEVQSYPVGDIGYTDKLIF. The CDR3 DNA reads as TGTGCTCTTGGGGAAGTCCAATCCTACCCAGTGGGGGATATAGGGTACACCGATAAACTCATCTTT.

This clone was seen a handful of times. TCRdb's protein, taken from a much larger clone, differs from this DNA's translation at residue 18, likely owing to a read error; the protein displayed comes from the DNA. The rearrangement uses TRDV1 and TRDJ1; TRDD3 matches 10 bases. Germline CDR1 and CDR2: TSWWSYY and QGS. This CDR3 region has 21 residues. The CDR3 DNA reads as TGTGCTCTTGGGGAAGTCCCTTTTTACTGGGGGATTTCGCGATCCACCGATGAACTCATCTTT. Protein product: CALGEVPFYWGISRSTDELIF.

This clone was observed a handful of times. A much larger clone is a single base away; this may be a read error. The chain employs TRDV1 and TRDJ2; 10 bases match TRDD3. Trimming at V came to 2 bases and at J to 5 bases, leaving 32 bases not matched to a gene. This CDR3 has 25 amino acids. Germline loops: CDR1 TSWWSYY, CDR2 QGS. The CDR3 DNA is TGTGCTCTTGGGGAAGGTGCAGCTTCCTACCTTTACTGGGGGATCCTAGAACACCAAACAGCACAACTCTTCTTT. Translating it yields CALGEGAASYLYWGILEHQTAQLFF.

Details on this clone: The protein in TCRdb stems from a much larger clone and differs at residue 10 from this DNA's translation, likely a read error; here the protein is translated from the DNA. Other nucleotide sequences in the sample specify the same CDR3. The chain uses TRDV1 and TRDJ1, with a tentative D call TRDD3 (5 bases). Germline loops: CDR1 TSWWSYY, CDR2 QGS. The CDR3 runs 21 residues. V lost 2 bases and J lost 1, with 29 bases in between. The chain's CDR3 is CALGEVPFYCGISRSTDKLIF. In DNA form, the CDR3 reads TGTGCTCTTGGGGAAGTCCCTTTTTACTGCGGGATTTCGCGATCCACCGATAAACTCATCTTT.

This clone was seen a handful of times. A far larger clone is only one base removed, so a read error is likely. Distinct nucleotide sequences in the sample also encode this CDR3. The gene calls are TRDV2 and TRDJ2; the D gene is possibly TRDD3 (6 bases). This CDR3 has 18 residues. V was trimmed by 0 bases and J by 4 bases, leaving 20 bases between them. Germline V gene sequence: CDR1 GEAIGNYY, CDR2 EKD. As DNA, the CDR3 is TGTGCCTGTGACACCGTCAAAGTATTGGGGGCCCCGACAGCACAACTCTTCTTT. Translated, it gives CACDTVKVLGAPTAQLFF.

On this clone: A far larger clone is a single base away, which makes a read error likely. Other DNA sequences in this sample translate to the same CDR3. The rearrangement links TRDV1 to TRDJ1; 7 bases agree with TRDD3. Germline V gene sequence: CDR1 TSWWSYY, CDR2 QGS. The V and J ends lost 4 bases and 0 bases, in that order; junction bases with no gene match: 23. The CDR3 is 21 residues long. The CDR3 is CALGGVRGGPPWSLYTDKLIF. The CDR3 DNA reads as TGTGCTCTTGGGGGAGTACGTGGGGGACCCCCTTGGTCCTTGTACACCGATAAACTCATCTTT.

This clone was observed a few times. A much larger clone differs by one base, so this may be a read error. The sample carries other DNA sequences with the same CDR3. V gene TRDV1 combines with J gene TRDJ1; TRDD3 agrees at 11 bases. Trimming at V came to 0 bases and at J to 2 bases, leaving 17 bases not matched to a gene. Germline CDR1 is TSWWSYY and CDR2 is QGS. CDR3 length equals 21 residues. This chain's CDR3 is CALGELRAVLLTGGYTDKLIF. CDR3 DNA sequence: TGTGCTCTTGGGGAACTTCGGGCGGTACTACTTACTGGGGGATATACCGATAAACTCATCTTT.

As to this clone: TCRdb's listed protein matches a much larger clone and diverges from this DNA's translation at residue 8, likely through a read error; the protein shown comes from the DNA. The rearrangement links TRDV1 to TRDJ1, with D hard to call. This CDR3 comprises 16 residues. Germline V CDR1 and CDR2: TSWWSYY, QGS. The V gene lost 2 bases and the J gene lost 10 bases, with 23 bases spanning the gap. The CDR3 region has the DNA TGTGCTCTTGGGGAATTCCCCCCCTCAGGCAGAACTAGACTCATCTTT. Its protein product is CALGEFPPSGRTRLIF.

As concerns this clone: The protein held in TCRdb is that of a much larger clone and does not match this DNA's translation at residue 16, likely because of a read error; the protein shown is translated from the DNA. The V gene is TRDV1, the J gene TRDJ1, with 8 nucleotides matching TRDD3. This CDR3 comprises 17 residues. Germline V gives CDR1 TSWWSYY, CDR2 QGS. The CDR3 nucleotides read TGTGCTCTTGGGGAAATCTTCGTTTGGGGGATTCCCGATAAACTCACCTTT. Amino acids: CALGEIFVWGIPDKLTF.

This clone was counted between two and nine times. The protein TCRdb gives is from a much larger clone and does not agree with this DNA's translation at residue 14, likely a read error; the protein shown here comes from the DNA. V and J are TRDV1 and TRDJ1; TRDD2 or TRDD3 may be the D gene (6 bases each). Germline V CDR1 and CDR2: TSWWSYY, QGS. V was pared by 1 base and J by 6 bases, with 24 bases between. This CDR3 spans 18 amino acids. DNA for the CDR3: TGTGCTCTTGGGGAACCCTTCCCATTCTGGGGAATTACCTATAAACTCATCTTT. Translating it yields CALGEPFPFWGITYKLIF.

This clone showed up just a few times. This DNA's translation and the protein TCRdb lists, from a much larger clone, do not match at residue 9, likely due to a read error; the protein shown is translated from the DNA. This chain links TRDV1 with TRDJ2; D unresolved. The CDR3 has 14 amino acids. CDR1 and CDR2 (germline): TSWWSYY, QGS. Trimming shortened V by 0 bases and J by 8 bases, and 10 bases separated the two germline ends. CDR3 protein: CALGELGLAAQLFF. The CDR3 DNA sequence: TGTGCTCTTGGGGAACTTGGTTTGGCGGCACAACTCTTCTTT.

The chain is built from TRDV1 and TRDJ3; TRDD3 is a possible D gene (6 bases). TCRdb does not report a J gene; here it was assigned by matching the DNA to germline references. V was trimmed by 4 bases and J by 0 bases, leaving 25 bases between them. Per germline, CDR1 TSWWSYY and CDR2 QGS. The CDR3 runs 22 residues. CDR3 coding DNA: TGTGCTCTTGGGGTACGGGGGACGGGGCTGGGGATCACCTCCTGGGACACCCGACAGATGTTTTTC. Translating it yields CALGVRGTGLGITSWDTRQMFF.